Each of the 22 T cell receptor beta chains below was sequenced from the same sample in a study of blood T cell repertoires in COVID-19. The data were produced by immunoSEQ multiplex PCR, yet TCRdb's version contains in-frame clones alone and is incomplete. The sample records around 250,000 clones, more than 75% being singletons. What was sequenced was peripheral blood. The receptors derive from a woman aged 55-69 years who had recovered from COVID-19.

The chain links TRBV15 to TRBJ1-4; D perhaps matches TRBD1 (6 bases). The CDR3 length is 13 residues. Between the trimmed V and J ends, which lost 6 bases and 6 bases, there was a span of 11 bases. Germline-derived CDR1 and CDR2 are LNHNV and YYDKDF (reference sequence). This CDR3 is CATSTGTYEKLFF. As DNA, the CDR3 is TGTGCCACCAGTACAGGGACCTATGAAAAACTGTTTTTT. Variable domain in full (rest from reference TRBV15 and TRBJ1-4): DAMVIQNPRYQVTQFGKPVTLSCSQTLNHNVMYWYQQKSSQAPKLLFHYYDKDFNNEADTPDNFQSRRPNTSFCFLDIRSPGLGDTAMYLCATSTGTYEKLFFGSGTQLSVL.

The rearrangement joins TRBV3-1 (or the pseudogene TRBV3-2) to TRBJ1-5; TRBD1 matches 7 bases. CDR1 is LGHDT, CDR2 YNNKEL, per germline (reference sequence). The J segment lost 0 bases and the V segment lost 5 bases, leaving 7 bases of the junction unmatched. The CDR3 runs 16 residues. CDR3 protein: CASSAGTDDSNQPQHF. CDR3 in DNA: TGTGCCAGCAGCGCCGGGACAGATGATAGCAATCAGCCCCAGCATTTT.

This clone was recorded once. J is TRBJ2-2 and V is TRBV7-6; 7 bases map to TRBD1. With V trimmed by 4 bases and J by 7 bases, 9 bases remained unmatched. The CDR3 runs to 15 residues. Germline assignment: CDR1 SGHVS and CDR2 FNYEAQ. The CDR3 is CASSSRTGSGGELFF. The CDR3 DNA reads TGTGCCAGCAGCTCTAGGACAGGCTCGGGCGGGGAGCTGTTTTTT. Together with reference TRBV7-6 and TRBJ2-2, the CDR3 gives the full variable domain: GAGVSQSPRYKVTKRGQDVALRCDPISGHVSLYWYRQALGQGPEFLTYFNYEAQQDKSGLPNDRFSAERPEGSISTLTIQRTEQRDSAMYRCASSSRTGSGGELFFGEGSRLTVL.

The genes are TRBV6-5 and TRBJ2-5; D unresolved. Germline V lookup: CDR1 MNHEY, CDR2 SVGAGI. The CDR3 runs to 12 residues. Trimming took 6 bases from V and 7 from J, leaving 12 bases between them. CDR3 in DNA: TGTGCCAGCAGAAGAGAGCGTTCGACCCAGTACTTC. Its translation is CASRRERSTQYF.

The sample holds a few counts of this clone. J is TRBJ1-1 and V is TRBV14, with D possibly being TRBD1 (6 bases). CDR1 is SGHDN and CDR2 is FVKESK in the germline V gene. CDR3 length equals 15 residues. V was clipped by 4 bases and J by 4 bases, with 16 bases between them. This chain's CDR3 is CASSPWGNRATEAFF. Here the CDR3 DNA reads TGTGCCAGCAGCCCATGGGGGAACAGGGCCACTGAAGCTTTCTTT.

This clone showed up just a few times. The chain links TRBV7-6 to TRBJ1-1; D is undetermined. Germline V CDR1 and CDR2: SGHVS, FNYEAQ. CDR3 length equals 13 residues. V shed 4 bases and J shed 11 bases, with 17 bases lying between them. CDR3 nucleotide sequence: TGTGCCAGCAGCTCACCCCGGGGTTTCTTGGCTTTCTTT. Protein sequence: CASSSPRGFLAFF.

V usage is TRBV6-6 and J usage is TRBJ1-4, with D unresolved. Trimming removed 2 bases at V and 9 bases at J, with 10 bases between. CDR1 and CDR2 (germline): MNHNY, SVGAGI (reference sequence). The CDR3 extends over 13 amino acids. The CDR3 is CASSYENIKKLFF. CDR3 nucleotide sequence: TGTGCCAGCAGTTACGAAAACATCAAAAAACTGTTTTTT.

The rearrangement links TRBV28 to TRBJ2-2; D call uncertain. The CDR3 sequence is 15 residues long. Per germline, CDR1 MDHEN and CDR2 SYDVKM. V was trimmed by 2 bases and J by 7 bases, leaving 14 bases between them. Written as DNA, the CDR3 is TGTGCCAGCAGTTTAGTTTCTAGACCCCGCGGGGAGCTGTTTTTT. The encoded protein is CASSLVSRPRGELFF.

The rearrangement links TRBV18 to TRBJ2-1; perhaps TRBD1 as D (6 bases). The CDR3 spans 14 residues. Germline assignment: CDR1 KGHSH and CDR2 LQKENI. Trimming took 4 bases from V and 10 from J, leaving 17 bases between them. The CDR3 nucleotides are TGTGCCAGCTCACTTGGCAGGGCCACAGGGGAGCAGTTCTTC. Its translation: CASSLGRATGEQFF.

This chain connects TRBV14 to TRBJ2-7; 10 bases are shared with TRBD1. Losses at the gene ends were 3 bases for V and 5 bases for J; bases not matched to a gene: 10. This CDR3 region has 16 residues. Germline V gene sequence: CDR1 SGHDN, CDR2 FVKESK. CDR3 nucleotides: TGTGCCAGCAGCCACACCGGGACAGGGGACCGCCACGAGCAGTACTTC. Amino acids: CASSHTGTGDRHEQYF.

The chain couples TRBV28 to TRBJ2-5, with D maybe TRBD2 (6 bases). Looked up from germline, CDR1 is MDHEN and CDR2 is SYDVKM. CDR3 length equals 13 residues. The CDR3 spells CAVGGDHQETQYF. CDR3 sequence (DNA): TGTGCGGTTGGAGGGGACCACCAAGAGACCCAGTACTTC.

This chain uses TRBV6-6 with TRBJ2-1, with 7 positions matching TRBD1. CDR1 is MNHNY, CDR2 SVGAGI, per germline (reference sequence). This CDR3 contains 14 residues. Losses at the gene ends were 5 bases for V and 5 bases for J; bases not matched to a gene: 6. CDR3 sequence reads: CASSPGTVNNEQFF. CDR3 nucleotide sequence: TGTGCCAGCAGTCCAGGGACAGTGAACAATGAGCAGTTCTTC.

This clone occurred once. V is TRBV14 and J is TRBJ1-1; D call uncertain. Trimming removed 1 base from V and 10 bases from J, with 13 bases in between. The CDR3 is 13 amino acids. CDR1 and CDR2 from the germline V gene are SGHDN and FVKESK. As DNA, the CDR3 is TGTGCCAGCAGCCAAGGGAGGACCATGGGAGCTTTCTTT. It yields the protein CASSQGRTMGAFF.

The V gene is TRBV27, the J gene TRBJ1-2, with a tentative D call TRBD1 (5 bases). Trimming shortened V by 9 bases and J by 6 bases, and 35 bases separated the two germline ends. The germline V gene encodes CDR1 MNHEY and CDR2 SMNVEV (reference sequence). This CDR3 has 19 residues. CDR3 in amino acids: CASLSHWGGARRGLDGYTF. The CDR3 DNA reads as TGTGCCAGTTTGAGCCATTGGGGCGGGGCCCGTCGGGGTTTGGATGGCTACACCTTC.

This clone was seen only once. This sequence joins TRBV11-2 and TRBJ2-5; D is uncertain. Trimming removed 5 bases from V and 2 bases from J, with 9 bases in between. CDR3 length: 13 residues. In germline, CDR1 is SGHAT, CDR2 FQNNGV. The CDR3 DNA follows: TGTGCCAGCAGCCGCGGTAGGCAAGAGACCCAGTACTTC. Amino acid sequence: CASSRGRQETQYF.

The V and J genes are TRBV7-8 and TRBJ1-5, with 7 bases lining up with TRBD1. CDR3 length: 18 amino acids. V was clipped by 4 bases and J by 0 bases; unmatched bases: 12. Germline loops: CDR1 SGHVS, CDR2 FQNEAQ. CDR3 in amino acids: CASSYPPRDSNSNQPQHF. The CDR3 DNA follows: TGTGCCAGCAGCTACCCGCCCCGGGACAGCAATAGCAATCAGCCCCAGCATTTT.

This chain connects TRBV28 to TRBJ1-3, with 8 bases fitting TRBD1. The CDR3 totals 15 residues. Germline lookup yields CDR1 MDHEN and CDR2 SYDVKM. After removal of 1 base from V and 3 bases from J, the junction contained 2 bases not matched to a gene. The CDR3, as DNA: TGTGCCAGCAGTTTATTAGGACAGGGTGGAAACACCATATATTTT. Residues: CASSLLGQGGNTIYF.

CDR3 sequence (DNA): TGTGCCAGCAGCTCCCTGCCCGGGGGGATCACAGATACGCAGTATTTT. Amino acid sequence: CASSSLPGGITDTQYF. This chain joins TRBV7-9 and TRBJ2-3; 7 nucleotides align to TRBD2. Per the germline V gene, CDR1 is SEHNR and CDR2 is FQNEAQ (reference sequence). The CDR3 contains 16 residues. Unmatched junction bases numbered 9, after V lost 4 bases and J lost 2 bases.

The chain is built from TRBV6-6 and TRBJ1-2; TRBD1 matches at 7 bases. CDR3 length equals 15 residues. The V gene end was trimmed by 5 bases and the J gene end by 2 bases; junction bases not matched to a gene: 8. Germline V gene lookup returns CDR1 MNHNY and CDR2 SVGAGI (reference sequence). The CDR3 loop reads CASSRGDRPNYGYTF. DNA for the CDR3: TGTGCCAGCAGTAGGGGGGACAGACCGAACTATGGCTACACCTTC.

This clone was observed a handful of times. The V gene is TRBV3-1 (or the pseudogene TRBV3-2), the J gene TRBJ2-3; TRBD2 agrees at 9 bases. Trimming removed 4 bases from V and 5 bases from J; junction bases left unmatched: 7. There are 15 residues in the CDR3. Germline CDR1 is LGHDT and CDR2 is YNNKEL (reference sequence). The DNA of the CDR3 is TGTGCCAGCAGCCTGCGCGGGGGGGCCAAAGATACGCAGTATTTT. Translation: CASSLRGGAKDTQYF.

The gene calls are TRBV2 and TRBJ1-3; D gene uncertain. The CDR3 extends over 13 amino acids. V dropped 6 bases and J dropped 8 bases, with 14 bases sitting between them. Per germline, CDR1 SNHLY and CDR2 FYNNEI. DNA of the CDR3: TGTGCCAGCAGAGGGTCGGGGATCCACACCATATATTTT. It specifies CASRGSGIHTIYF.

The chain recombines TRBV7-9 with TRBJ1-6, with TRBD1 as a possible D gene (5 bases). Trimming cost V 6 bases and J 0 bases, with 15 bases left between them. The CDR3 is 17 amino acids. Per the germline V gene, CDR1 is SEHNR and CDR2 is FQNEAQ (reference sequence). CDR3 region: CASRPPEGSSYNSPLHF. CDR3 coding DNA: TGTGCCAGCAGGCCCCCGGAGGGGAGCTCCTATAATTCACCCCTCCACTTT.